This TCR beta chain is drawn from a study of siplizumab effects on memory and regulatory T cells. Whole-study findings and limits: Suppression by proliferating Tregs derived from siplizumab cultures was not verified.

This table comes from immunoSEQ multiplex PCR, and its TCRdb copy is limited to in-frame clones, with some not included. Among roughly 100,000 clones, 85% to 95% were seen once, and the ten largest hold around 0.32%. The CDR3 is made up of 14 amino acids. Trimming stripped 2 bases from V and 2 bases from J, with 8 bases between. CDR1 is SGHNT, CDR2 YYREEE, per germline (reference sequence). This clone was seen once. Antigen unknown. Sequencing was done on a sample of CD4+ T cells sorted from blood. The TCR comes from a human donor in good health. V is TRBV5-4 and J is TRBJ2-1; D gene uncertain. The CDR3, as DNA: TGTGCCAGCAGCTTAGCCAGGACCTACAATGAGCAGTTCTTC. Amino acid sequence: CASSLARTYNEQFF.